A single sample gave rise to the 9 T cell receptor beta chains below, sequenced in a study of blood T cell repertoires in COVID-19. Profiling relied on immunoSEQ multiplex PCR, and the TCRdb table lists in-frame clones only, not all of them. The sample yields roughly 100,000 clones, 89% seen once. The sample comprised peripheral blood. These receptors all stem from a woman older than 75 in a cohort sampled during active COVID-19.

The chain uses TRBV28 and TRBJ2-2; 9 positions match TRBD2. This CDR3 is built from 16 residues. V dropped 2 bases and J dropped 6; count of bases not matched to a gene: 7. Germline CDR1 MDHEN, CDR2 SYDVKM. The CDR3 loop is CASSLMVAGVPGELFF. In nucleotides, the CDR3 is TGTGCCAGCAGTTTAATGGTAGCGGGAGTCCCCGGGGAGCTGTTTTTT.

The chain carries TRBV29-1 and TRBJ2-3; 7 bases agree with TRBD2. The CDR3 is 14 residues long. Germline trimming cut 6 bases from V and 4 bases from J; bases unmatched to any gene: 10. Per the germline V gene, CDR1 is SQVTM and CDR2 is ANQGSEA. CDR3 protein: CSVEAGAVADTQYF. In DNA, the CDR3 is TGCAGCGTGGAGGCGGGAGCGGTGGCAGATACGCAGTATTTT.

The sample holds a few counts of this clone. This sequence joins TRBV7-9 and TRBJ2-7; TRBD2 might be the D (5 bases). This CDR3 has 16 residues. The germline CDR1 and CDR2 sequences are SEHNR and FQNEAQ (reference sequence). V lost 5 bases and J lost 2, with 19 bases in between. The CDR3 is CASSDGGKGMAYEQYF. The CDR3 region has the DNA TGTGCCAGCAGCGATGGAGGTAAGGGAATGGCCTACGAGCAGTACTTC.

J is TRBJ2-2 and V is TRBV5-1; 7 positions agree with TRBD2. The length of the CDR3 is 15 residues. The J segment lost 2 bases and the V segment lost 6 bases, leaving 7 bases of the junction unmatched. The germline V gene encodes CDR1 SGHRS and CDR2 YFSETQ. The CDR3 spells CASTPSGGNTGELFF. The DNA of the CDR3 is TGCGCCAGCACCCCATCGGGGGGAAACACCGGGGAGCTGTTTTTT.

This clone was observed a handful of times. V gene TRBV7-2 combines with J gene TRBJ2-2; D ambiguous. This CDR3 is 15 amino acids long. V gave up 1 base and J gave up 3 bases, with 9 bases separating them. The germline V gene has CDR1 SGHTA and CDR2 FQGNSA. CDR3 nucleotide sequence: TGTGCCAGCAGCTTAGTGGCGGATTACACCGGGGAGCTGTTTTTT. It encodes CASSLVADYTGELFF. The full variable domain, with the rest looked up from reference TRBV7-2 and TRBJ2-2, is GAGVSQSPSNKVTEKGKDVELRCDPISGHTALYWYRQSLGQGLEFLIYFQGNSAPDKSGLPSDRFSAERTGGSVSTLTIQRTQQEDSAVYLCASSLVADYTGELFFGEGSRLTVL.

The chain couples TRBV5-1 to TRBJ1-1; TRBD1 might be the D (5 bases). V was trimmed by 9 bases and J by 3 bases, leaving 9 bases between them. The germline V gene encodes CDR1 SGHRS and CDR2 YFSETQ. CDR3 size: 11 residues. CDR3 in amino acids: CATKTDTEAFF. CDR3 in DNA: TGCGCCACTAAGACAGACACTGAAGCTTTCTTT.

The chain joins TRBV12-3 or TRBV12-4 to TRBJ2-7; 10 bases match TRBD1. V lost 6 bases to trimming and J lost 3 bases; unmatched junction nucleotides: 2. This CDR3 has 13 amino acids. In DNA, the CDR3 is TGTGCCAGCAGCAGGACAGGGGGCTACGAGCAGTACTTC. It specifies CASSRTGGYEQYF.

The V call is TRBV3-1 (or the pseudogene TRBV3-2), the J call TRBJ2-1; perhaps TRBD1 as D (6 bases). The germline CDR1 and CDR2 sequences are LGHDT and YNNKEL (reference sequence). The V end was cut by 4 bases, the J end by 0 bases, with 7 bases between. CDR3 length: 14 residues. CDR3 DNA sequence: TGTGCCAGCAGCCCGGACAGCTCCTACAATGAGCAGTTCTTC. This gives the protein CASSPDSSYNEQFF.

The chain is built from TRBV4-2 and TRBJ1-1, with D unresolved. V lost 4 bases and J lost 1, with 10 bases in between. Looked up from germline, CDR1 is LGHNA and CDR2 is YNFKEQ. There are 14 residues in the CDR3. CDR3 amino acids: CASSLGGGNTEAFF. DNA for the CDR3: TGTGCCAGCAGCCTAGGAGGCGGGAACACTGAAGCTTTCTTT.